The 13 T cell receptor beta chains given below trace back to one sample, sequenced in a study of CD8+CD57+ T cells in acquired aplastic anemia. It was patients with CD8+CD57+ cell expansion by flow cytometry who were chosen for sequencing. The TCR beta profiling, which covered VDJ combination and CDR3 sequence, was carried out using genomic DNA as the template. TCRdb redid the calling of the reads with MiXCR, one entry per CDR3 protein. The profile shows around 430,000 distinct CDR3 sequences, about a third of them singletons. Material for sequencing was sorted CD4+, CD8+, or CD8+CD57+ T cells (not recorded which) from PBMCs. All receptors derive from a human donor with aplastic anemia.

This clonotype was observed many times. The chain has TRBV25-1 and TRBJ1-3; 11 nucleotides match TRBD1. J was trimmed by 0 bases and V by 3 bases; bases with no gene match: 4. Looked up from germline, CDR1 is MGHDK and CDR2 is SYGVNS. This CDR3 has 17 residues. Here the CDR3 reads CASSEGQGDFSGNTIYF. The CDR3 nucleotides are TGTGCCAGCAGTGAGGGACAGGGGGATTTCTCTGGAAACACCATATATTTT.

This clonotype was found a few times. The V gene is TRBV5-1, the J gene TRBJ2-5; 8 nucleotides line up with TRBD2. CDR1 is SGHRS, CDR2 YFSETQ, per germline. The V gene end was trimmed by 5 bases and the J gene end by 3 bases; junction bases not matched to a gene: 6. This CDR3 has 14 residues. CDR3 sequence reads: CASRWNSGEETQYF. The CDR3 nucleotides read TGCGCCAGCAGGTGGAATAGCGGGGAAGAGACCCAGTACTTC. The variable domain in full, completed from reference TRBV5-1 and TRBJ2-5, reads KAGVTQTPRYLIKTRGQQVTLSCSPISGHRSVSWYQQTPGQGLQFLFEYFSETQRNKGNFPGRFSGRQFSNSRSEMNVSTLELGDSALYLCASRWNSGEETQYFGPGTRLLVL.

This clonotype was recorded a few times. The rearrangement links TRBV6-5 to TRBJ2-7; D unresolved. CDR1 is MNHEY and CDR2 is SVGAGI in the germline V gene. This CDR3 contains 15 residues. Between the trimmed V and J ends, which lost 2 bases and 2 bases, there was a span of 13 bases. The CDR3 nucleotides are TGTGCCAGCAGTTACGAAGCCGGCAGCACCTACGAGCAGTACTTC. Translated, it gives CASSYEAGSTYEQYF.

Many counts were recorded for this clonotype. The chain is built from TRBV7-2 and TRBJ1-1; D not certain. The germline V gene encodes CDR1 SGHTA and CDR2 FQGNSA. V lost 5 bases and J 5 bases, leaving 12 bases between the germline ends. The CDR3 length is 13 residues. CDR3 amino acids: CASSPLMETEAFF. The CDR3 region has the DNA TGTGCCAGCAGCCCGCTCATGGAGACTGAAGCTTTCTTT. Looking up the rest from reference TRBV7-2 and TRBJ1-1 gives the full variable domain: GAGVSQSPSNKVTEKGKDVELRCDPISGHTALYWYRQSLGQGLEFLIYFQGNSAPDKSGLPSDRFSAERTGGSVSTLTIQRTQQEDSAVYLCASSPLMETEAFFGQGTRLTVV.

This rearrangement joins TRBV28 to TRBJ1-5; D is unresolved. V lost 1 base and J 1 base, leaving 11 bases between the germline ends. The CDR3 is 16 amino acids. CDR1 and CDR2 (germline): MDHEN, SYDVKM. CDR3 in DNA: TGTGCCAGCAGTTTATTGCGTATACGGAGCAATCAGCCCCAGCATTTT. It codes for CASSLLRIRSNQPQHF.

V usage is TRBV2 and J usage is TRBJ2-3; unclear D gene. Germline V gene sequence: CDR1 SNHLY, CDR2 FYNNEI. The CDR3 loop spans 14 amino acids. V was pared by 6 bases and J by 6 bases, with 16 bases between. In nucleotides, the CDR3 is TGTGCCAGCAGAGTATCATGGGTCACGGATACGCAGTATTTT. The encoded protein is CASRVSWVTDTQYF.

This rearrangement joins TRBV29-1 to TRBJ1-6; D gene unclear. Trimming took off 6 bases at V and 8 bases at J, with 11 bases between the two ends. The CDR3 extends over 12 amino acids. Germline CDR1 reads SQVTM; CDR2 reads ANQGSEA. The CDR3 coding sequence is TGCAGCGTAGGAGAGCTTGATTCACCCCTCCACTTT. Encoded protein: CSVGELDSPLHF.

This clonotype was counted many times. A read error may account for a junction end that differs from germline. The chain joins TRBV7-7 to TRBJ2-3, with D perhaps matching TRBD1 or TRBD2 (5 bases each). From germline, CDR1 is SSHAT and CDR2 FNYEAQ (reference sequence). This CDR3 region has 14 residues. In nucleotides, the CDR3 is TGTGCTAGCAGCTTGGGGCGGGGCACAGATACGCAGTATTTT. Protein sequence: CASSLGRGTDTQYF.

This clonotype has at least ten counts. This sequence joins TRBV7-2 and TRBJ2-7, with D uncertain. Germline-derived CDR1 and CDR2 are SGHTA and FQGNSA. The CDR3 is made up of 14 amino acids. V lost 5 bases, J lost 1 base, and 12 bases lay in between. In DNA form, the CDR3 reads TGTGCCAGCAGCATCAATACCCGATCCTACGAGCAGTACTTC. Protein sequence: CASSINTRSYEQYF.

In its sample, this clonotype was seen many times. The V and J genes are TRBV25-1 and TRBJ1-5; D not certain. Germline V gene sequence: CDR1 MGHDK, CDR2 SYGVNS. V was pared by 2 bases and J by 1 base, with 3 bases between. The CDR3 is made up of 13 amino acids. CDR3 bases: TGTGCCAGCAGTGAACACAGCAATCAGCCCCAGCATTTT. Protein: CASSEHSNQPQHF. The full variable domain, completed using reference TRBV25-1 and TRBJ1-5, is EADIYQTPRYLVIGTGKKITLECSQTMGHDKMYWYQQDPGMELHLIHYSYGVNSTEKGDLSSESTVSRIRTEHFPLTLESARPSHTSQYLCASSEHSNQPQHFGDGTRLSIL.

This rearrangement joins TRBV30 to TRBJ2-5; 9 bases agree with TRBD1. The length of the CDR3 is 13 residues. V dropped 2 bases and J dropped 9; count of bases not matched to a gene: 7. Germline V gene lookup returns CDR1 GTSNPN and CDR2 SVGIG (reference sequence). CDR3 residues: CAWSRRTGAPQYF. In DNA, the CDR3 is TGTGCCTGGAGTAGAAGGACAGGGGCCCCCCAGTACTTC.

The rearrangement joins TRBV6-1 to TRBJ1-5, with D maybe TRBD1 (6 bases). This CDR3 contains 16 residues. Trimming cost V 5 bases and J 6 bases, with 20 bases left between them. Per the germline V gene, CDR1 is MNHNS and CDR2 is SASEGT. The CDR3 loop reads CASSPTYGGGVQPQHF. CDR3 nucleotides: TGTGCCAGCAGTCCTACGTATGGGGGCGGCGTTCAGCCCCAGCATTTT.

This clonotype showed up many times. This chain joins TRBV2 and TRBJ2-2, with no clear D. The germline V gene encodes CDR1 SNHLY and CDR2 FYNNEI. Deletions cut 9 bases from V and 2 bases from J, with 13 bases between. This CDR3 has 14 amino acids. DNA for the CDR3: TGTGCCAGTCTCTCTTACGGAAACACCGGGGAGCTGTTTTTT. Translated: CASLSYGNTGELFF.